This T cell receptor (beta chain) was retrieved from a study of glioma-infiltrating T cells after dendritic cell vaccination. Up to about 2 ug genomic DNA was used for TCRB CDR3 amplification. Sequenced by immunoSEQ multiplex PCR; TCRdb stores in-frame clones only, minus some. The sample includes tens of thousands of clones, approximately 81% seen only once; the top ten take over 6.5%. The time point here: after dendritic cell vaccination, including at tumor progression/relapse. The CDR3 runs 15 residues. V lost 4 bases, J lost 4 bases, and 3 bases stayed unmatched. Germline CDR1 is KGHSH and CDR2 is LQKENI.

The J gene is TRBJ1-5, the V gene TRBV18, with 11 bases fitting TRBD1. The material was blood, obtained after dendritic cell vaccination. The sequence was obtained from a human donor with glioblastoma. CDR3 DNA: TGTGCCAGCTCACGGGGACAGGGGGTTAATCAGCCCCAGCATTTT. The encoded protein is CASSRGQGVNQPQHF.